The 18 T cell receptor beta chains in this list originate from one sample, sequenced in a study of blood T cell repertoires in COVID-19. The protocol was immunoSEQ multiplex PCR, while the TCRdb copy is restricted to in-frame clones and leaves out a portion. The profile shows a few hundred thousand clones, around 90% of them singletons. The sample was peripheral blood. The receptors were sampled from a man in his late teens or twenties with active or convalescent COVID-19.

The chain couples TRBV5-6 to TRBJ1-1; 10 nucleotides align to TRBD1. Losses at the gene ends were 6 bases for V and 5 bases for J; bases not matched to a gene: 13. The CDR3 is 16 residues long. From germline, CDR1 is SGHDT and CDR2 YYEEEE. DNA of the CDR3: TGTGCCAGCACCTCAGGGCCGGGACAGGGGTGGACTGAAGCTTTCTTT. Its protein product is CASTSGPGQGWTEAFF.

CDR3 sequence (DNA): TGTGCCAGCAGCGCAAACCGGGGGTACGACTATGGCTACACCTTC. This encodes CASSANRGYDYGYTF. The V and J genes are TRBV11-2 and TRBJ1-2; tentative D call: TRBD1 (5 bases). V dropped 5 bases and J dropped 3 bases, with 16 bases sitting between them. CDR3 size: 15 residues. Germline loops: CDR1 SGHAT, CDR2 FQNNGV.

As concerns this clone: One junction end disagrees with the germline gene, perhaps due to a read error. The V call is TRBV5-5, the J call TRBJ1-2, with a weak D call TRBD1 (6 bases). The CDR3 is made up of 12 amino acids. Germline values: CDR1 SGHKS, CDR2 YYEKEE (reference sequence). CDR3 region: CASSLQGSLVSF. CDR3 DNA: TGTGCCAGCAGCTTGCAGGGGTCTTTGGTTTCTTTC. The variable domain in full, completed from reference TRBV5-5 and TRBJ1-2, reads DAGVTQSPTHLIKTRGQQVTLRCSPISGHKSVSWYQQVLGQGPQFIFQYYEKEERGRGNFPDRFSARQFPNYSSELNVNALLLGDSALYLCASSLQGSLVSFGSGTRLTVV.

The J gene is TRBJ2-7, the V gene TRBV7-2, with 10 nucleotides matching TRBD1. Trimming cost V 5 bases and J 3 bases; bases outside gene matches: 1. Germline CDR1 SGHTA, CDR2 FQGNSA. The CDR3 length is 13 residues. The CDR3 region is CASSRDRGYEQYF. Written as DNA, the CDR3 is TGTGCCAGCAGCCGGGACAGGGGCTACGAGCAGTACTTC.

The J gene is TRBJ1-2, the V gene TRBV5-4, with 7 bases aligning to TRBD1. This CDR3 comprises 14 residues. Germline CDR1 reads SGHNT; CDR2 reads YYREEE (reference sequence). With V trimmed by 5 bases and J by 0 bases, 4 bases remained unmatched. This CDR3 is CASSRTGTNYGYTF. CDR3 DNA sequence: TGTGCCAGCAGTCGGACAGGTACTAACTATGGCTACACCTTC. Complete variable domain (other parts from reference TRBV5-4 and TRBJ1-2): ETGVTQSPTHLIKTRGQQVTLRCSSQSGHNTVSWYQQALGQGPQFIFQYYREEENGRGNFPPRFSGLQFPNYSSELNVNALELDDSALYLCASSRTGTNYGYTFGSGTRLTVV.

The genes are TRBV4-1 and TRBJ1-1; D uncertain. V was clipped by 0 bases and J by 2 bases, with 10 bases between them. The CDR3 sequence is 15 residues long. Germline V lookup: CDR1 MGHRA, CDR2 YSYEKL. The CDR3: CASSQDPDTNTEAFF. In DNA, the CDR3 is TGCGCCAGCAGCCAAGATCCTGACACCAACACTGAAGCTTTCTTT.

The DNA for the CDR3 is TGTTGCGTACGGGACAGGATCACCTACGAGCAGTACTTC. As protein: CCVRDRITYEQYF. The rearrangement uses TRBV7-8 and TRBJ2-7; the match to TRBD1 covers 8 bases. Per germline, CDR1 SGHVS and CDR2 FQNEAQ. The CDR3 sequence is 13 residues long.

The chain combines TRBV18 with TRBJ1-2; D remains ambiguous. V dropped 1 base and J dropped 4 bases, with 10 bases sitting between them. Germline lookup yields CDR1 KGHSH and CDR2 LQKENI. The CDR3 sequence is 14 residues long. Here the CDR3 reads CASSPRATGYGYTF. CDR3 DNA sequence: TGTGCCAGCTCACCACGTGCCACGGGCTATGGCTACACCTTC.

The chain links TRBV6-4 to TRBJ2-3; D might be TRBD1 (5 bases). Germline CDR1 and CDR2: MRHNA and SNTAGT. CDR3 length: 13 residues. V was trimmed by 3 bases and J by 1 base, leaving 5 bases between them. CDR3 residues: CASSETGTDTQYF. The CDR3 DNA reads as TGTGCCAGCAGTGAGACAGGCACAGATACGCAGTATTTT.

The V gene is TRBV4-3, the J gene TRBJ1-3; D unresolved. V was clipped by 0 bases and J by 0 bases, with 12 bases between them. There are 17 residues in the CDR3. Germline CDR1 and CDR2: LGHNA and YSLEER. This CDR3 is CASSQDPPASSGNTIYF. In DNA form, the CDR3 reads TGCGCCAGCAGCCAAGATCCCCCAGCTAGCTCTGGAAACACCATATATTTT.

J is TRBJ1-5 and V is TRBV2; TRBD1 aligns across 7 bases. The germline gives CDR1 SNHLY, CDR2 FYNNEI. J gave up 0 bases and V 1 base, and 6 bases lay outside the gene matches. The CDR3 length is 17 residues. In DNA form, the CDR3 reads TGTGCCAGCAGTGAAGGGGGGACAGCGGATAGCAATCAGCCCCAGCATTTT. The encoded protein is CASSEGGTADSNQPQHF.

The chain recombines TRBV2 with TRBJ1-5; perhaps TRBD1 as D (5 bases). V gave up 6 bases and J gave up 9 bases, with 18 bases separating them. Germline V gives CDR1 SNHLY, CDR2 FYNNEI. This CDR3 region has 14 residues. The CDR3 region is CASSELGGVRPQHF. As DNA, the CDR3 is TGTGCCAGCAGCGAGCTCGGAGGGGTTCGGCCCCAGCATTTT.

The gene calls are TRBV15 and TRBJ2-1; the D gene is possibly TRBD1 (8 bases). V was trimmed by 4 bases and J by 0 bases, leaving 13 bases between them. This CDR3 is built from 16 residues. Per germline, CDR1 LNHNV and CDR2 YYDKDF (reference sequence). CDR3: CATSIQGDYSYNEQFF. In DNA, the CDR3 is TGTGCCACCAGCATACAGGGGGACTACTCCTACAATGAGCAGTTCTTC.

This clone has just a few counts. The CDR3 sequence: CASSPQLAGGGETQYF. CDR3 sequence (DNA): TGTGCCAGCAGCCCCCAACTAGCGGGGGGCGGAGAGACCCAGTACTTC. The V call is TRBV7-9, the J call TRBJ2-5; the match to TRBD2 covers 12 bases. Germline V gene data show CDR1 as SEHNR and CDR2 as FQNEAQ (reference sequence). The ends lost 5 bases at V and 4 bases at J; junction bases unmatched: 8. The CDR3 has 16 amino acids.

The chain links TRBV14 to TRBJ1-4; D is possibly TRBD1 (6 bases). Germline V lookup: CDR1 SGHDN, CDR2 FVKESK. V was pared by 4 bases and J by 5 bases, with 14 bases between. The CDR3 is 15 residues long. CDR3 sequence (DNA): TGTGCCAGCAGCCCAGGGGTTGGTTGGAATGAAAAACTGTTTTTT. It is translated as CASSPGVGWNEKLFF.

The chain has TRBV3-1 (or the pseudogene TRBV3-2) and TRBJ2-5, with D perhaps matching TRBD2 (6 bases). The germline V gene encodes CDR1 LGHDT and CDR2 YNNKEL (reference sequence). This CDR3 spans 16 amino acids. With 6 bases removed from V and 7 bases from J, the gap between germline ends came to 24 bases. The CDR3 DNA sequence: TGTGCCAGCAGTAACCTCAGTGGAAGGAGGGGCGGGACCCAGTACTTC. Translated, it gives CASSNLSGRRGGTQYF.

The V and J genes are TRBV11-2 and TRBJ2-5; D call uncertain. The V gene lost 6 bases and the J gene lost 0 bases, with 14 bases spanning the gap. The germline V gene has CDR1 SGHAT and CDR2 FQNNGV. The CDR3 runs 15 residues. The CDR3 spells CASSSYTTYQETQYF. DNA for the CDR3: TGTGCCAGCAGTTCGTACACTACGTACCAAGAGACCCAGTACTTC.

This clone was detected only a few times. The rearrangement links TRBV27 to TRBJ1-4; D remains unclear. The CDR3 is 14 amino acids. Germline CDR1 reads MNHEY; CDR2 reads SMNVEV (reference sequence). Trimming cost V 6 bases and J 8 bases, with 16 bases left between them. CDR3 in amino acids: CASSRGGLREKLFF. The DNA of the CDR3 is TGTGCCAGCAGCCGCGGTGGCCTAAGGGAAAAACTGTTTTTT.